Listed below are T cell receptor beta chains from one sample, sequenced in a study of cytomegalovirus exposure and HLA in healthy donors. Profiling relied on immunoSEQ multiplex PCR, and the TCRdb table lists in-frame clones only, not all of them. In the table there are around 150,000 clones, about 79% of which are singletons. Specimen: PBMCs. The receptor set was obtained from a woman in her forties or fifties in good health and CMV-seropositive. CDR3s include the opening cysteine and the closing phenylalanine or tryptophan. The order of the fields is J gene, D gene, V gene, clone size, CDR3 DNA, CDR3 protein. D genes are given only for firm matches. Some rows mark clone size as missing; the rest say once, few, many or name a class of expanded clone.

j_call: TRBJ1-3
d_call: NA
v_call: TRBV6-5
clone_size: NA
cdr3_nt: TGTGCCAGCAGGGGGACTGTATCTGGAAACACCATATATTTT
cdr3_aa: CASRGTVSGNTIYF

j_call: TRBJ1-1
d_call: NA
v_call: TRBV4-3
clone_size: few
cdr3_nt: TGCGCCAGCAGCCCCCAGGTGATGAACACTGAAGCTTTCTTT
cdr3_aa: CASSPQVMNTEAFF

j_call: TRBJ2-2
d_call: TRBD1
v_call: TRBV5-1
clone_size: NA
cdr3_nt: TGCGCCAGCAGCTTGGTCTTAGGGACAGTTAACCCCGGGGAGCTGTTTTTT
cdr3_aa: CASSLVLGTVNPGELFF

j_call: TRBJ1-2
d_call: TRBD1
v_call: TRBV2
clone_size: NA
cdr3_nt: TGTGCCAGCAGTGCAGGGGGCCCGTTCTATGGCTACACCTTC
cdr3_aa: CASSAGGPFYGYTF

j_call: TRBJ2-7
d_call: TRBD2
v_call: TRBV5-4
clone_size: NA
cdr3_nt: TGTGCCAGCAGCCCTGGGACTAGATCGGGCGAGCAGTACTTC
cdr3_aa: CASSPGTRSGEQYF

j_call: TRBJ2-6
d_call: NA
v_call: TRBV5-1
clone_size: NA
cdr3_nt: TGCGCCAGCAGCTTGGGTAAAACTGGGGCCAACGTCCTGACTTTC
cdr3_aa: CASSLGKTGANVLTF

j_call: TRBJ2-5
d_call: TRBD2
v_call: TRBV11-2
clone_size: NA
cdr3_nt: TGTGCCAGCAGCTTAGGGGCGGGAGGGCTGGGGGAGACCCAGTACTTC
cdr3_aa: CASSLGAGGLGETQYF

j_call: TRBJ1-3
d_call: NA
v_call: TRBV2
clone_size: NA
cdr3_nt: TGTGCCAGCAGTACTGACACATCTGGAAACACCATATATTTT
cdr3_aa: CASSTDTSGNTIYF

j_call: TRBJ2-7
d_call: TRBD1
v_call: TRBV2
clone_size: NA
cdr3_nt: TGTGCCAGCAGTCTAGATTCCGGACAGGGGAGCTACGAGCAGTACTTC
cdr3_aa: CASSLDSGQGSYEQYF

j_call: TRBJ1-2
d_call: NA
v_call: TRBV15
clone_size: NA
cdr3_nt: TGTGCCACCAGCCGCGAAGTCCCGGTGGGCATTAACTATGGCTACACCTTC
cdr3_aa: CATSREVPVGINYGYTF

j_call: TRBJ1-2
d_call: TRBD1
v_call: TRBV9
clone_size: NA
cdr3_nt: TGTGCCAGCAGCGCAATGGGACAGGGAGCCCCTTATGGCTACACCTTC
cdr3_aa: CASSAMGQGAPYGYTF

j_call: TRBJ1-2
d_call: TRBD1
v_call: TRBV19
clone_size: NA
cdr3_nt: TGTGCCAGTGGGGACAGGGCGGACTATGGCTACACCTTC
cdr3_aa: CASGDRADYGYTF

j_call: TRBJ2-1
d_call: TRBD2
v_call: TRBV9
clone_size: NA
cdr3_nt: TGTGCCAGCAGCACCGGACTAGCGGGGGGGCCGAACAATGAGCAGTTCTTC
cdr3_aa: CASSTGLAGGPNNEQFF

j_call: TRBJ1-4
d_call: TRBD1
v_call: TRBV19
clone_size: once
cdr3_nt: TGTGCCAGTAGTTTACGACAGGGCGCAAATGAAAAACTGTTTTTT
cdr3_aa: CASSLRQGANEKLFF

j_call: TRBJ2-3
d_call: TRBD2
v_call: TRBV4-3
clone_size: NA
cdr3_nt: TGCGCCAGCAGCCAAGATTGGGGGGGAGGGAGGCAGTATTTT
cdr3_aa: CASSQDWGGGRQYF

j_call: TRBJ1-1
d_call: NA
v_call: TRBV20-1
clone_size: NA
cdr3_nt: TGCAGTGCTAGTTGGAGCACTGAAGCTTTCTTT
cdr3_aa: CSASWSTEAFF

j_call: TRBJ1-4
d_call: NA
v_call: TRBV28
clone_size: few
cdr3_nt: TGTGCCAGCAGTGCCTGGCAGGATGAAAAACTGTTTTTT
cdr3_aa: CASSAWQDEKLFF

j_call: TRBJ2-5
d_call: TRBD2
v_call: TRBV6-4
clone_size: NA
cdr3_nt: TGTGCCAGCAGTGAAGTTAAGCGGGAGGGACGACTAGCCCAAGAGACCCAGTACTTC
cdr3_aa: CASSEVKREGRLAQETQYF

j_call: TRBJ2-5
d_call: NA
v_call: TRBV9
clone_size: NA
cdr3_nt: TGTGCCAGCAGCACGTCAGGACAAGAGACCCAGTACTTC
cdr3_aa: CASSTSGQETQYF

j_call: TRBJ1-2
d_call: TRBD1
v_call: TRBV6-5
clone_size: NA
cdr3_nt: TGTGCCAGCAGTTACTCGGACAGGGGTTTAATAGGCTACACCTTC
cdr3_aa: CASSYSDRGLIGYTF

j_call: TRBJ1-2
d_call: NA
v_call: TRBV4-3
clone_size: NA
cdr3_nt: TGCGCCAGCAGCCAAGCCGACTTCTATGGCTACACCTTC
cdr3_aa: CASSQADFYGYTF